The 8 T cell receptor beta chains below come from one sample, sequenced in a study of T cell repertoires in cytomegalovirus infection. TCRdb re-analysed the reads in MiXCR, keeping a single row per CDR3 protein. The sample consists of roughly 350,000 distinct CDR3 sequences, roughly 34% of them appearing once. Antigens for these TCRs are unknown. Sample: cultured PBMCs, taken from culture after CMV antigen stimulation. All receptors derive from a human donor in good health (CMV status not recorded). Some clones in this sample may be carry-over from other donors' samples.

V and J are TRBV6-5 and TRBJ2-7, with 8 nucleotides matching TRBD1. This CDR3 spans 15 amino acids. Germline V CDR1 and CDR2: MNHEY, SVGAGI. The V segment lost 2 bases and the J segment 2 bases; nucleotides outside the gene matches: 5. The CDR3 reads CASSYNRGSTYEQYF. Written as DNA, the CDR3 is TGTGCCAGCAGTTACAACAGGGGGAGCACCTACGAGCAGTACTTC.

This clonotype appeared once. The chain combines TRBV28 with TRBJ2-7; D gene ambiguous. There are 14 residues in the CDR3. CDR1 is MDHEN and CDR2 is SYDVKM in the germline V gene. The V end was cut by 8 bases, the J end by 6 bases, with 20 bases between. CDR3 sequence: CASGRVALPAEQYF. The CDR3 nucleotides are TGTGCCAGCGGCCGCGTGGCCCTCCCCGCCGAGCAGTACTTC.

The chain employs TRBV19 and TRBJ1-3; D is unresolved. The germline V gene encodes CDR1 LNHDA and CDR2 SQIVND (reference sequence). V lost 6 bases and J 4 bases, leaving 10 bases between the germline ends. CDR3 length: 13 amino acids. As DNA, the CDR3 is TGTGCCAGTAGCACCGTTAGAGGAAACACCATATATTTT. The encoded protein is CASSTVRGNTIYF.

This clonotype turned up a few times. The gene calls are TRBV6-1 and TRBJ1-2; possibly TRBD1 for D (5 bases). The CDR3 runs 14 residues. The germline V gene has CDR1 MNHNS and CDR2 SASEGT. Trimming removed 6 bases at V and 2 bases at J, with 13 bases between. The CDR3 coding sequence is TGTGCCAGCAGAGGTGGGGCTCTCAACTATGGCTACACCTTC. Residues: CASRGGALNYGYTF.

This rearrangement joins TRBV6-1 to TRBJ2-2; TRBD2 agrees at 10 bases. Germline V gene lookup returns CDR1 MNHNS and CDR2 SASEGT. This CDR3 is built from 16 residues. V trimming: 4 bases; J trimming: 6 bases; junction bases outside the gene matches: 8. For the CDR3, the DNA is TGTGCCAGCAGTGGAGGGACTAGCGTCGGCCCCGGGGAGCTGTTTTTT. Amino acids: CASSGGTSVGPGELFF.

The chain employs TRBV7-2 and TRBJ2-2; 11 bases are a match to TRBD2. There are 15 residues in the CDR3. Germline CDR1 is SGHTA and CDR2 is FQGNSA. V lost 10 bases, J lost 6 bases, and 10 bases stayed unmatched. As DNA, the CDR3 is TGTGCCAACCATAAGATAGCGGGAGGGCCCGGGGAGCTGTTTTTT. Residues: CANHKIAGGPGELFF.

CDR3 nucleotide sequence: TGCGCCAGCAGCGACCCTAGCGGGAGTAATGAGCAGTTCTTC. The encoded protein is CASSDPSGSNEQFF. The chain combines TRBV5-1 with TRBJ2-1; 10 bases map to TRBD2. J lost 7 bases, V lost 4 bases, and 5 bases had no gene match. Germline-derived CDR1 and CDR2 are SGHRS and YFSETQ. CDR3 length: 14 amino acids. Based on the CDR3 plus reference TRBV5-1 and TRBJ2-1, the full variable domain is KAGVTQTPRYLIKTRGQQVTLSCSPISGHRSVSWYQQTPGQGLQFLFEYFSETQRNKGNFPGRFSGRQFSNSRSEMNVSTLELGDSALYLCASSDPSGSNEQFFGPGTRLTVL.

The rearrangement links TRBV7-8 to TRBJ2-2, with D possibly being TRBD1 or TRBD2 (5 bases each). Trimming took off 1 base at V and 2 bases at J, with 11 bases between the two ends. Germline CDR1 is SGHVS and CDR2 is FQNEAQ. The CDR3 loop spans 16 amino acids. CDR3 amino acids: CASSLVHGTNTGELFF. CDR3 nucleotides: TGTGCCAGCAGCTTAGTTCACGGGACCAACACCGGGGAGCTGTTTTTT.